Given below is one TCR beta chain in context. Its specificity is not known. The entry originates in a study of a mutant IDH1 vaccine in newly diagnosed glioma. Study-wide context: With temozolomide cycles, or 4-6 weeks after radiotherapy alone, vaccination was started.

Time point here: week 5, during vaccination. Vaccination used 300 ug of mutant IDH1 20-mer peptide per dose, with topical imiquimod. Germline V CDR1 and CDR2: ENHRY, SYGVKD. The CDR3 is 13 amino acids. Trimming stripped 4 bases from V and 3 bases from J, with 8 bases between. Method: immunoSEQ multiplex PCR; TCRdb's copy keeps in-frame clones and lacks some. The sample consists of 40,000 to 50,000 clones, 80% to 90% of them appearing once. The input for sequencing was PBMCs, taken from a glioma patient whose treatment included an IDH1 peptide vaccine. The chain joins TRBV10-3 to TRBJ2-3, with D possibly being TRBD2 (5 bases). The receptor's source is a man aged 35 to 55 with glioma. The CDR3 DNA reads TGTGCCATCAGTGTAGGAGGTACAGATACGCAGTATTTT. Translation gives CAISVGGTDTQYF.